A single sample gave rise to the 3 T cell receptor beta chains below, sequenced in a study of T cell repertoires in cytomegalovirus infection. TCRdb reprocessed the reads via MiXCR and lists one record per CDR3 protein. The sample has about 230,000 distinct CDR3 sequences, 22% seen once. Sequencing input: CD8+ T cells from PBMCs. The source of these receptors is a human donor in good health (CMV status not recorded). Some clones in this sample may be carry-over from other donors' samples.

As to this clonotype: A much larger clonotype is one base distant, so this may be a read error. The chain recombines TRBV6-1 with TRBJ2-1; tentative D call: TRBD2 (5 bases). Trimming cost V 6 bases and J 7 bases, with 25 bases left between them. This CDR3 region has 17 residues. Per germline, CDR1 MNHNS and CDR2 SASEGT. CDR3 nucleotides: TGTGCCAGCAGCGACTGGATACTAGGCGAAGGTGATAATGAGCAGTTCTTC. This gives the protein CASSDWILGEGDNEQFF.

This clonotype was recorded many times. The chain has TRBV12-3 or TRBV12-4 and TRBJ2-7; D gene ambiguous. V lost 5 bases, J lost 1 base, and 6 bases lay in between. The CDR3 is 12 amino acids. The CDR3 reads CASSLTSYEQYF. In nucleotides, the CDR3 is TGTGCCAGCAGTCTTACATCCTACGAGCAGTACTTC.

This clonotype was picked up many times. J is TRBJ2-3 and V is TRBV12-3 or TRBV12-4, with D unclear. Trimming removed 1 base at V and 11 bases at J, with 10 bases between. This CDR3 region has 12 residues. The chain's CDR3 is CASSLGERRQYF. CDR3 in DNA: TGTGCCAGCAGTTTAGGAGAGAGAAGGCAGTATTTT.